The 7 T cell receptor beta chains given below trace back to one sample, sequenced in a study of T cells expressing NK-cell markers. TCRdb processed the 5' RACE reads again and assigns one entry to each CDR3 protein, with no DNA. The sample has 140,000 or so distinct CDR3 sequences, and its top ten clones hold 12%. Sample: blood T cells: a sorted CD56 or NKG2C T cell subset, CD4+ or CD8+ T cells, or bulk PBMC T cells (not recorded which). The receptors were sampled from a man aged 18 to 29 in good health.

The chain carries TRBV14 and TRBJ1-2. Germline assignment: CDR1 SGHDN and CDR2 FVKESK. The CDR3 is 12 amino acids. This CDR3 is CASSFDNYGYTF.

This sequence joins TRBV18 and TRBJ2-5; TCRdb outputs TRBD2, but without DNA this stays unchecked. The CDR3 length is 15 residues. Germline V gene lookup returns CDR1 KGHSH and CDR2 LQKENI. The CDR3 sequence is CASSPGLAVTETQYF. Full variable domain (outside the CDR3, taken from reference TRBV18 and TRBJ2-5): NAGVMQNPRHLVRRRGQEARLRCSPMKGHSHVYWYRQLPEEGLKFMVYLQKENIIDESGMPKERFSAEFPKEGPSILRIQQVVRGDSAAYFCASSPGLAVTETQYFGPGTRLLVL.

The rearrangement links TRBV20-1 to TRBJ2-3; checking the TCRdb D call of TRBD2 is not possible without DNA. CDR1 and CDR2 (germline): DFQATT, SNEGSKA (reference sequence). The CDR3 runs to 16 residues. The CDR3 region is CSARDHSGRRPDTQYF.

The rearrangement uses TRBV30 and TRBJ2-2. The CDR3 runs to 12 residues. Per germline, CDR1 GTSNPN and CDR2 SVGIG (reference sequence). The CDR3 loop is CAWSGETGELFF.

J is TRBJ2-7 and V is TRBV4-3; TCRdb gives TRBD2 as the D gene, but with no DNA this cannot be confirmed. The length of the CDR3 is 15 residues. Germline loops: CDR1 LGHNA, CDR2 YSLEER. CDR3 residues: CASSQDSGGSYEQYF.

The rearrangement uses TRBV20-1 and TRBJ1-1; the TCRdb D gene call, TRBD1, has no DNA to confirm it. The CDR3 length is 14 residues. The germline gives CDR1 DFQATT, CDR2 SNEGSKA (reference sequence). The CDR3 protein is CSAAPQGINTEAFF.

The chain recombines TRBV5-4 with TRBJ2-1; TCRdb's assignment of TRBD2 cannot be checked, as there is no DNA. Germline V gene data show CDR1 as SGHNT and CDR2 as YYREEE (reference sequence). CDR3 length: 16 residues. This CDR3 is CASSAPGLLSYNEQFF.